The present T cell receptor beta chain was sequenced within a study of monozygotic twins with cystic fibrosis. Study-wide background: Library input was 2.5 to 3 micrograms of fragmented DNA, with roughly 14 PCR cycles. Study-wide results and caveats: In this small cohort, shared CDR3 numbers showed no association with age, concordance or disease severity. Low clonality (median around 0.0096) suggested a mostly naive repertoire. Monozygotic CF twins shared more identical nucleotide clonotypes than unrelated patients.

The length of the CDR3 is 14 residues. Between the trimmed V and J ends, which lost 0 bases and 7 bases, there was a span of 10 bases. CDR1 and CDR2 (germline): SGDLS, YYNGEE. The repertoire was sequenced with immunoSEQ multiplex PCR; TCRdb's copy has only in-frame clones and lacks some. The sample shows tens of thousands of clones, about nine tenths of them seen only once. This clone was observed once. The antigen is undetermined. Sequencing was done on a sample of blood. The sequence was collected from a boy younger than 10 with cystic fibrosis. The chain couples TRBV9 to TRBJ1-4; a possible D gene is TRBD1 (6 bases). CDR3 in DNA: TGTGCCAGCAGCGTAGGGGGGGCTAGTGAAAAACTGTTTTTT. Protein sequence: CASSVGGASEKLFF.